The 17 T cell receptor beta chains below were found in one sample sequenced in a study of cytomegalovirus exposure and HLA in healthy donors. The PCR contained 60 Vbeta and 13 Jbeta primers. TCRdb keeps only in-frame clones here, not all; method: immunoSEQ multiplex PCR. The sample has 100,000 to 120,000 clones, around 74% seen once; the top ten hold under 1.5%. The material sequenced was PBMCs. All receptors come from a middle-aged man in good health and CMV-seronegative.

The rearrangement joins TRBV9 to TRBJ2-5; 11 bases align to TRBD2. The CDR3 covers 14 residues. From germline, CDR1 is SGDLS and CDR2 YYNGEE. V gave up 3 bases and J gave up 2 bases; unmatched junction bases: 0. For the CDR3, the DNA is TGTGCCAGCAGCGCTAGCGGGGGGCAAGAGACCCAGTACTTC. The encoded protein is CASSASGGQETQYF.

The chain recombines TRBV10-3 with TRBJ2-3; 7 nucleotides line up with TRBD1. Per the germline V gene, CDR1 is ENHRY and CDR2 is SYGVKD. This CDR3 is built from 15 residues. V gave up 5 bases and J gave up 4 bases; unmatched junction bases: 9. The CDR3 nucleotides are TGTGCCATCAGTACAACGACAGGGCGGGCAGATACGCAGTATTTT. The encoded protein is CAISTTTGRADTQYF.

This clone appeared a single time. This rearrangement joins TRBV6-1 to TRBJ2-5; 9 bases align to TRBD1. CDR3 size: 14 residues. CDR1 is MNHNS, CDR2 SASEGT, per germline. V shed 5 bases and J 4 bases; nucleotides not matched to a gene: 5. CDR3 DNA sequence: TGTGCCAGCAGTCCGGGGACAGGGAGAGAGACCCAGTACTTC. Residues: CASSPGTGRETQYF.

The table lists this clone with a count of one. The chain carries TRBV7-9 and TRBJ2-5, with 9 bases that match TRBD1. CDR1 and CDR2 from the germline V gene are SEHNR and FQNEAQ (reference sequence). V trimming: 3 bases; J trimming: 4 bases; junction bases outside the gene matches: 3. This CDR3 is built from 14 residues. The CDR3 DNA reads as TGTGCCAGCAGCTTCCCGACAGGGGGAGAGACCCAGTACTTC. As protein: CASSFPTGGETQYF.

This chain joins TRBV23-1 and TRBJ1-5, with 8 bases lining up with TRBD1. TRBV23-1 qualifies as an ORF whose function is uncertain. Trimming removed 0 bases from V and 2 bases from J; junction bases left unmatched: 6. This CDR3 is built from 17 residues. In DNA, the CDR3 is TGCGCCAGCAGTCAATCGCCAGGGGGCGGGGGCAATCAGCCCCAGCATTTT. Protein product: CASSQSPGGGGNQPQHF.

This clone has a single count. The rearrangement joins TRBV6-6 to TRBJ1-2; no clear D gene. The CDR3 consists of 12 residues. Trimming shortened V by 6 bases and J by 6 bases, and 11 bases separated the two germline ends. Germline-derived CDR1 and CDR2 are MNHNY and SVGAGI (reference sequence). In nucleotides, the CDR3 is TGTGCCAGCAGCCCTCGGGATCATGGCTACACCTTC. Protein product: CASSPRDHGYTF.

This CDR3 reads CASSIEGRGTGELFF. The CDR3 DNA reads as TGTGCCAGTAGTATCGAGGGCAGGGGGACCGGGGAGCTGTTTTTT. The chain combines TRBV19 with TRBJ2-2, with 7 bases lining up with TRBD1. Looked up from germline, CDR1 is LNHDA and CDR2 is SQIVND (reference sequence). The CDR3 spans 15 residues. With 3 bases clipped from V and 5 bases from J, the junction kept 6 bases outside the gene matches.

The gene calls are TRBV5-4 and TRBJ2-7; TRBD1 agrees at 7 bases. Germline V gives CDR1 SGHNT, CDR2 YYREEE (reference sequence). This CDR3 region has 15 residues. Unmatched junction bases numbered 8, after V lost 4 bases and J lost 1 base. CDR3 protein: CASSEGQPNSYEQYF. CDR3 nucleotides: TGTGCCAGCAGCGAGGGACAGCCCAATTCCTACGAGCAGTACTTC.

This chain uses TRBV5-6 with TRBJ2-5; 8 bases map to TRBD2. The junction had 6 bases not matched to a gene; V was cut back by 0 bases and J by 5 bases. The germline V gene has CDR1 SGHDT and CDR2 YYEEEE. The CDR3 is made up of 15 amino acids. As DNA, the CDR3 is TGTGCCAGCAGCTTGGGGCGGGGGGTGACTGAGACCCAGTACTTC. This translates into CASSLGRGVTETQYF.

The V gene is TRBV19, the J gene TRBJ1-3; 8 positions agree with TRBD1. Trimming at V came to 6 bases and at J to 1 base, leaving 5 bases not matched to a gene. This CDR3 is built from 15 residues. Germline CDR1 LNHDA, CDR2 SQIVND (reference sequence). The CDR3 coding sequence is TGTGCCAGTAGGGAGGACAGGGCGTCTGGAAACACCATATATTTT. It encodes CASREDRASGNTIYF.

The chain links TRBV2 to TRBJ2-1; 11 bases are a match to TRBD2. Germline assignment: CDR1 SNHLY and CDR2 FYNNEI. The CDR3 covers 18 residues. The junction had 9 bases not matched to a gene; V was cut back by 5 bases and J by 0 bases. In nucleotides, the CDR3 is TGTGCCAGCAGTAGAACTAGCGGGGGCCTCAGCTCCTACAATGAGCAGTTCTTC. As protein: CASSRTSGGLSSYNEQFF. Full variable domain (remainder filled in from reference TRBV2 and TRBJ2-1): EPEVTQTPSHQVTQMGQEVILRCVPISNHLYFYWYRQILGQKVEFLVSFYNNEISEKSEIFDDQFSVERPDGSNFTLKIRSTKLEDSAMYFCASSRTSGGLSSYNEQFFGPGTRLTVL.

This clone is a singleton in its sample. The chain joins TRBV6-6 to TRBJ2-2; possibly TRBD1 for D (6 bases). CDR1 and CDR2 from the germline V gene are MNHNY and SVGAGI (reference sequence). The V end lost 6 bases, the J end lost 7 bases, and 18 bases lay between the germline ends. This CDR3 spans 15 amino acids. The CDR3 DNA is TGTGCCAGCAGAAGATCAGGGGATTCGAACGGGGAGCTGTTTTTT. Its protein product is CASRRSGDSNGELFF.

Here the CDR3 DNA reads TGTGCCAGCAGGGGGACAGGGGGTAGGGTCGATGAGCAGTTCTTC. It codes for CASRGTGGRVDEQFF. The chain is built from TRBV6-5 and TRBJ2-1; 11 positions agree with TRBD1. CDR3 length equals 15 residues. From germline, CDR1 is MNHEY and CDR2 SVGAGI. Trimming took 6 bases from V and 8 from J; bases not matched to a gene: 9.

The chain uses TRBV4-2 and TRBJ1-5; D is perhaps TRBD1 (6 bases). The CDR3 covers 15 residues. CDR1 is LGHNA and CDR2 is YNFKEQ in the germline V gene. The V end lost 0 bases, the J end lost 4 bases, and 10 bases lay between the germline ends. The CDR3 nucleotides are TGTGCCAGCAGCCAAGAAGGGGGACTAAATCAGCCCCAGCATTTT. Amino acids: CASSQEGGLNQPQHF.

This rearrangement joins TRBV9 to TRBJ2-2, with D maybe TRBD2 (6 bases). Germline lookup yields CDR1 SGDLS and CDR2 YYNGEE. CDR3 length: 13 residues. V was trimmed by 6 bases and J by 9 bases, leaving 15 bases between them. CDR3 amino acids: CASKEGLGRELFF. DNA of the CDR3: TGTGCCAGCAAGGAGGGGCTGGGCCGGGAGCTGTTTTTT.

The chain uses TRBV11-2 and TRBJ2-5; TRBD2 matches at 7 bases. J was trimmed by 7 bases and V by 2 bases; bases with no gene match: 10. From germline, CDR1 is SGHAT and CDR2 FQNNGV. This CDR3 spans 15 amino acids. The CDR3 reads CASSLPAGGGGTQYF. The CDR3 DNA reads TGTGCCAGCAGCTTACCTGCTGGGGGGGGAGGGACCCAGTACTTC.

This clone was counted between two and nine times. The chain recombines TRBV30 with TRBJ1-5; no reliable D call. The CDR3 has 13 amino acids. Germline loops: CDR1 GTSNPN, CDR2 SVGIG (reference sequence). The V end lost 8 bases, the J end lost 5 bases, and 16 bases lay between the germline ends. CDR3 residues: CALGRGGDQPQHF. The CDR3 coding sequence is TGTGCCCTCGGCCGGGGAGGAGATCAGCCCCAGCATTTT. Full variable domain (rest looked up from reference TRBV30 and TRBJ1-5): SQTIHQWPATLVQPVGSPLSLECTVEGTSNPNLYWYRQAAGRGLQLLFYSVGIGQISSEVPQNLSASRPQDRQFILSSKKLLLSDSGFYLCALGRGGDQPQHFGDGTRLSIL.